A selection of T cell receptor beta chains follows, all from one sample in a study of shared clonotypes between healthy human individuals. The method was immunoSEQ multiplex PCR; TCRdb's version includes in-frame clones alone and lacks a portion of them. The sample holds roughly 1.5 million clones, 95% to 99% seen once. The sample comprised naive CD4+ T cells sorted from blood. These receptors originate from a man between 25 and 39 years old in good health. CDR3s include the opening cysteine and the closing phenylalanine or tryptophan. D genes are given only for firm matches. The size field is filled for only some rows; it gives once, few, many or a size class.

D: TRBD2
J: TRBJ2-7
length: 14
size: NA
V: TRBV6-1
CDR3: CASTVAGGPYEQYF
DNA: TGTGCCAGCACCGTAGCGGGAGGTCCCTACGAGCAGTACTTC

D: NA
J: TRBJ2-2
length: 14
size: NA
V: TRBV6-1
CDR3: CASSETGPTGELFF
DNA: TGTGCCAGCAGTGAAACAGGGCCCACCGGGGAGCTGTTTTTT

D: TRBD1
J: TRBJ2-1
length: 14
size: NA
V: TRBV18
CDR3: CASSFSGQGYEQFF
DNA: TGTGCCAGCTCATTCTCCGGACAGGGCTATGAGCAGTTCTTC

D: NA
J: TRBJ1-3
length: 17
size: NA
V: TRBV5-4
CDR3: CASSLAGQPISGNTIYF
DNA: TGTGCCAGCAGCTTGGCTGGGCAGCCCATCTCTGGAAACACCATATATTTT

D: TRBD1
J: TRBJ2-7
length: 14
size: NA
V: TRBV27
CDR3: CASRSQGASYEQYF
DNA: TGTGCCAGCAGATCGCAGGGGGCCTCCTACGAGCAGTACTTC

D: NA
J: TRBJ1-1
length: 15
size: NA
V: TRBV5-1
CDR3: CASSLGFGGKTEAFF
DNA: TGCGCCAGCAGCTTGGGCTTTGGGGGGAAAACTGAAGCTTTCTTT

D: NA
J: TRBJ1-5
length: 13
size: NA
V: TRBV28
CDR3: CASSLRGTQPQHF
DNA: TGTGCCAGCAGTTTGAGGGGTACTCAGCCCCAGCATTTT

D: NA
J: TRBJ2-7
length: 12
size: NA
V: TRBV11-2
CDR3: CASSFGLDEQYF
DNA: TGTGCCAGCAGCTTTGGGTTAGACGAGCAGTACTTC

D: TRBD1
J: TRBJ2-1
length: 14
size: NA
V: TRBV25-1
CDR3: CASSAGTGYNEQFF
DNA: TGTGCCAGCAGTGCCGGGACAGGATACAATGAGCAGTTCTTC

D: TRBD1
J: TRBJ1-5
length: 15
size: NA
V: TRBV5-8
CDR3: CASSLQGGRNQPQHF
DNA: TGTGCCAGCAGCTTGCAAGGGGGCCGCAATCAGCCCCAGCATTTT

D: NA
J: TRBJ2-7
length: 16
size: NA
V: TRBV9
CDR3: CASSVSPVGSYYEQYF
DNA: TGTGCCAGCAGCGTATCGCCCGTCGGGAGCTACTACGAGCAGTACTTC

D: NA
J: TRBJ1-2
length: 13
size: NA
V: TRBV4-3
CDR3: CASSQAVGSGYTF
DNA: TGCGCCAGCAGCCAAGCTGTGGGGAGTGGCTACACCTTC

D: NA
J: TRBJ2-7
length: 13
size: NA
V: TRBV27
CDR3: CASSARRGYEQYF
DNA: TGTGCCAGCAGCGCCCGCAGGGGCTACGAGCAGTACTTC

D: NA
J: TRBJ1-5
length: 15
size: NA
V: TRBV19
CDR3: CASSILWQDNQPQHF
DNA: TGTGCCAGTAGTATCCTTTGGCAGGATAATCAGCCCCAGCATTTT

D: NA
J: TRBJ2-4
length: 16
size: once
V: TRBV5-4
CDR3: CASSFIPTGAKNIQYF
DNA: TGTGCCAGCAGCTTTATCCCCACTGGGGCCAAAAACATTCAGTACTTC

D: NA
J: TRBJ2-5
length: 13
size: NA
V: TRBV5-4
CDR3: CASSPGFRETQYF
DNA: TGTGCCAGCAGCCCAGGGTTTAGGGAGACCCAGTACTTC

D: TRBD2
J: TRBJ2-3
length: 18
size: NA
V: TRBV9
CDR3: CASSPPPILAGETDTQYF
DNA: TGTGCCAGCAGCCCACCTCCGATTCTAGCGGGAGAGACAGATACGCAGTATTTT

D: NA
J: TRBJ2-1
length: 17
size: NA
V: TRBV5-1
CDR3: CASSPPQGSVRYNEQFF
DNA: TGCGCCAGCAGCCCACCCCAAGGGAGCGTACGCTACAATGAGCAGTTCTTC

D: NA
J: TRBJ1-1
length: 14
size: NA
V: TRBV19
CDR3: CASSIPGGNTEAFF
DNA: TGTGCCAGTAGTATCCCGGGGGGGAACACTGAAGCTTTCTTT

D: NA
J: TRBJ2-1
length: 14
size: NA
V: TRBV18
CDR3: CASFRTPDYNEQFF
DNA: TGTGCCAGTTTCCGAACCCCGGACTACAATGAGCAGTTCTTC